A selection of T cell receptor beta chains follows, all from one sample in a study of blood T cell repertoires in COVID-19. Clones were sequenced by immunoSEQ multiplex PCR, and TCRdb holds only the in-frame ones, with some missing. The data show 400,000 to 500,000 clones, around nine tenths seen once. Sequenced material: PBMCs or T cells enriched from blood (not recorded which). The receptors shown here come from a woman aged 18-30 years who had been exposed to COVID-19. Both conserved end residues are part of each CDR3. The D gene is left open where the match is weak. Not every row has a clone size; where given, it reads once, few, many or a size class.

j_call,v_call,cdr3_length,d_call,clone_size,cdr3_aa,cdr3_nt
TRBJ1-2,TRBV6-5,13,TRBD1,-,CASSTTGNYGYTF,TGTGCCAGCAGTACGACAGGGAACTATGGCTACACCTTC
TRBJ2-1,TRBV28,16,TRBD1,-,CASSHRQLQGLDEQFF,TGTGCCAGCAGCCATAGACAGTTACAGGGGTTGGATGAGCAGTTCTTC
TRBJ1-6,TRBV4-2,15,TRBD1,-,CASSQEGTVGSPLHF,TGTGCCAGCAGCCAGGAAGGGACAGTGGGCTCACCCCTCCACTTT
TRBJ1-1,TRBV29-1,13,-,-,CSVGLGLDTEAFF,TGCAGCGTTGGGTTGGGACTAGACACTGAAGCTTTCTTT
TRBJ1-1,TRBV7-2,13,-,-,CASTLDSYTEAFF,TGTGCCAGCACTCTCGACAGCTACACTGAAGCTTTCTTT
TRBJ2-5,TRBV6-2/TRBV6-3,16,TRBD2,-,CASSTLWTSGQETQYF,TGTGCCAGCAGTACCCTTTGGACTAGCGGACAAGAGACCCAGTACTTC
TRBJ2-5,TRBV7-9,18,TRBD2,-,CASSPRGLAGGRGETQYF,TGTGCCAGCAGCCCCCGGGGACTAGCGGGGGGCCGGGGGGAGACCCAGTACTTC
TRBJ2-7,TRBV27,21,TRBD1,-,CASSLVWEGTGGRFFSDEQYF,TGTGCCAGCAGTTTAGTCTGGGAGGGGACAGGGGGTCGGTTTTTTTCGGACGAGCAGTACTTC
TRBJ2-7,TRBV2,15,TRBD1,-,CASSEIQGTSYEQYF,TGTGCCAGCAGTGAAATACAGGGGACCTCCTACGAGCAGTACTTC
TRBJ1-5,TRBV11-2,16,TRBD1,-,CASSLGTDRVSQPQHF,TGTGCCAGCAGCTTAGGAACGGACAGGGTCAGTCAGCCCCAGCATTTT
TRBJ2-1,TRBV7-2,15,-,-,CASSLGAGNHNEQFF,TGTGCCAGCAGCCTTGGGGCGGGGAACCACAATGAGCAGTTCTTC
TRBJ2-5,TRBV18,16,-,-,CASSPPEVLRQETQYF,TGTGCCAGCTCACCACCGGAAGTTCTGCGGCAAGAGACCCAGTACTTC
TRBJ1-2,TRBV7-9,13,TRBD1,-,CASSWTGEDGYTF,TGTGCCAGCAGCTGGACAGGGGAGGATGGCTACACCTTC
TRBJ2-7,TRBV5-5,16,TRBD2,-,CASSLEIAGGFYEQYF,TGTGCCAGCAGCTTGGAGATAGCGGGGGGGTTCTACGAGCAGTACTTC
TRBJ1-2,TRBV5-8,14,-,-,CASSLVQANYGYTF,TGTGCCAGCAGCTTGGTCCAGGCTAACTATGGCTACACCTTC
TRBJ2-3,TRBV7-9,13,-,once,CASSPQGTDTQYF,TGTGCCAGCAGCCCCCAGGGCACAGATACGCAGTATTTT
TRBJ2-3,TRBV24-1,13,TRBD1,-,CATSESPRGRQYF,TGTGCCACCAGTGAGTCCCCAAGGGGGCGACAGTATTTT
TRBJ2-1,TRBV9,14,TRBD2,once,CASSVGDGGDEQFF,TGTGCCAGCAGCGTAGGAGACGGGGGGGATGAGCAGTTCTTC
TRBJ1-1,TRBV18,14,-,-,CASTRAPRDTEAFF,TGTGCCAGCACGAGAGCTCCTCGGGACACTGAAGCTTTCTTT
TRBJ1-5,TRBV19,13,-,-,CATSVAGNQPQHF,TGTGCCACCTCAGTAGCGGGTAATCAGCCCCAGCATTTT
TRBJ2-7,TRBV2,14,TRBD1,-,CASSVGTGGQRQYF,TGTGCCAGCAGTGTCGGGACAGGGGGGCAACGGCAGTACTTC
TRBJ1-1,TRBV7-2,15,TRBD1,few,CASSFQTGGNTEAFF,TGTGCCAGCAGCTTTCAGACAGGGGGGAACACTGAAGCTTTCTTT
TRBJ2-3,TRBV6-1,15,-,-,CASSSNREVTDTQYF,TGTGCCAGCAGTTCCAACAGGGAAGTCACAGATACGCAGTATTTT
TRBJ2-5,TRBV4-2,17,-,-,CASSQDSSYSMEETQYF,TGTGCCAGCAGCCAAGATAGTTCCTACTCTATGGAGGAGACCCAGTACTTC
TRBJ2-7,TRBV7-2,16,TRBD1,-,CASSTLAGTGSYEQYF,TGTGCCAGCAGCACCTTAGCCGGGACAGGGTCCTACGAGCAGTACTTC
TRBJ2-1,TRBV7-9,14,TRBD2,-,CASSVTSGKMEQFF,TGTGCCAGCAGCGTGACTAGCGGGAAGATGGAGCAGTTCTTC
TRBJ2-2,TRBV10-3,14,TRBD1,-,CAIMTGGYTGELFF,TGTGCCATCATGACAGGGGGCTACACCGGGGAGCTGTTTTTT
TRBJ1-4,TRBV30,15,-,-,CAWGAGLATNEKLFF,TGTGCCTGGGGGGCCGGTCTAGCAACTAATGAAAAACTGTTTTTT
TRBJ2-7,TRBV11-2,13,-,once,CASSLGGSYEQYF,TGTGCCAGCAGCCTCGGAGGTTCCTACGAGCAGTACTTC
TRBJ1-4,TRBV9,14,-,-,CASSDYATNEKLFF,TGTGCCAGCAGCGATTATGCAACTAATGAAAAACTGTTTTTT
TRBJ1-3,TRBV9,16,-,-,CASSVDPTGSGNTIYF,TGTGCCAGCAGCGTAGATCCGACGGGATCTGGAAACACCATATATTTT
TRBJ1-2,TRBV2,10,-,-,CASSDGGYTF,TGTGCCAGCAGTGATGGCGGCTACACCTTC
TRBJ2-3,TRBV29-1,13,TRBD2,-,CSGARGGGDTQYF,TGCAGCGGCGCCCGGGGGGGCGGTGATACGCAGTATTTT
TRBJ2-2,TRBV2,14,-,-,CAKGHPTNTGELFF,TGTGCCAAGGGACACCCGACGAACACCGGGGAGCTGTTTTTT
TRBJ2-7,TRBV6-5,15,-,-,CASRLEGRGPYEQYF,TGTGCCAGCAGGTTGGAGGGGCGCGGACCCTACGAGCAGTACTTC
TRBJ1-1,TRBV28,15,TRBD1,-,CASTRSGTGETEAFF,TGTGCCAGCACCAGGTCCGGGACAGGGGAGACTGAAGCTTTCTTT
TRBJ2-2,TRBV11-2,13,TRBD2,-,CASGLVNTGELFF,TGTGCCAGTGGACTAGTCAACACCGGGGAGCTGTTTTTT
TRBJ2-3,TRBV15,15,TRBD2,-,CATSKTSGIADTQYF,TGTGCCACCAGCAAGACTAGCGGGATCGCAGATACGCAGTATTTT
TRBJ2-7,TRBV10-1,15,TRBD1,-,CASSETGTGDYEQYF,TGCGCCAGCAGTGAGACCGGGACAGGGGACTACGAGCAGTACTTC
TRBJ1-6,TRBV28,15,TRBD1,-,CASSSRTGGNSPLHF,TGTGCCAGCAGTTCCCGGACAGGGGGGAATTCACCCCTCCACTTT
TRBJ1-1,TRBV7-2,13,-,-,CASSSQENTEAFF,TGTGCCAGCAGCTCACAGGAGAACACTGAAGCTTTCTTT
TRBJ1-3,TRBV6-1,15,-,-,CASSELPFSGNTIYF,TGTGCCAGCAGTGAACTCCCCTTCTCTGGAAACACCATATATTTT